A selection of T cell receptor beta chains follows, all from one sample in a study of neoadjuvant anti-PD-1 for oral cavity cancer. Repertoires were generated with immunoSEQ multiplex PCR, while TCRdb's copy carries only in-frame clones and drops some. Found here are over 13,000 clones, 74% of them singletons; the top ten hold approximately 2%. Specimen: PBMCs, collected after nivolumab (anti-PD-1) treatment. These receptors were taken from a person aged 40 to 85 with oral cavity squamous cell carcinoma. Each CDR3 is given with its conserved first and last residue. A D gene is named only where the DNA matches it firmly.

D: TRBD1; V: TRBV5-1; J: TRBJ2-5; CDR3: CASRSTGGTQETQYF
D: -; V: TRBV19; J: TRBJ1-1; CDR3: CASSGGPNTEAFF
D: -; V: TRBV21-1; J: TRBJ2-5; CDR3: CASREKGDRDNQETQYF
D: TRBD1; V: TRBV7-8; J: TRBJ2-1; CDR3: CASEGTGGYNEQFF
D: -; V: TRBV7-9; J: TRBJ1-1; CDR3: CASSLGSGSAEAFF
D: -; V: TRBV4-1; J: TRBJ1-5; CDR3: CASSPSRWPRLNQPQHF
D: -; V: TRBV5-1; J: TRBJ2-7; CDR3: CASRESAGRSYEQYF
D: -; V: TRBV6-1; J: TRBJ1-1; CDR3: CASSDPGMNTEAFF
D: TRBD1; V: TRBV6-1; J: TRBJ1-5; CDR3: CASSARGGEQPQHF
D: TRBD1; V: TRBV30; J: TRBJ1-2; CDR3: CAWEGQGAGGYTF
D: TRBD2; V: TRBV13; J: TRBJ2-1; CDR3: CASSFPSSGSEQFF
D: -; V: TRBV5-4; J: TRBJ2-4; CDR3: CASSLGLAKNIQYF
D: -; V: TRBV18; J: TRBJ2-7; CDR3: CASSPGAEGNYEQYF
D: -; V: TRBV19; J: TRBJ1-5; CDR3: CASNHYSNQPQHF
D: -; V: TRBV7-3; J: TRBJ1-6; CDR3: CASSLIADSPLHF
D: -; V: TRBV9; J: TRBJ1-1; CDR3: CASSPKGGVAATEAFF
D: -; V: TRBV27; J: TRBJ1-2; CDR3: CASSLSRGYGYTF
D: -; V: TRBV2; J: TRBJ1-4; CDR3: CASSVMGMNEKLFF
D: TRBD1; V: TRBV5-1; J: TRBJ1-4; CDR3: CATKGTGPFEKLFF
D: -; V: TRBV11-2; J: TRBJ2-1; CDR3: CASSFSADNEQFF
D: -; V: TRBV28; J: TRBJ1-5; CDR3: CASSLGGWSQPQHF
D: -; V: TRBV6-1; J: TRBJ2-7; CDR3: CASSEMQNSYEQYF
D: TRBD2; V: TRBV2; J: TRBJ2-7; CDR3: CASSEWPAGYIYEQYF
D: -; V: TRBV6-5; J: TRBJ2-3; CDR3: CASSYSQGDTQYF
D: -; V: TRBV4-1; J: TRBJ2-4; CDR3: CASSHGSFTKNIQYF